This entry features one TCR beta chain sequence. The antigen remains undetermined. The sample comes from a study of T cells expressing NK-cell markers. Study as a whole: Obtained from sorted CD3+CD56+NKG2C+, CD3+CD56+NKG2C- and CD3+CD56-NKG2C+ T cells were the TCR beta repertoires. Out of eight donors sequenced, seven tested HCMV-seropositive and the remaining one seronegative.

The TCR beta cDNA came from 5'RACE template switching with UMIs. TCRdb reanalyzed the 5' RACE reads and collapses them to one entry per CDR3 protein, without DNA. The listing contains approximately 440,000 distinct CDR3 sequences. Notes on the study in general: As a fraction of CD8+ T cells, dominant NKG2C+ clonotypes reached about 1.0-7.5% in about six donors.

Sequences were obtained from blood T cells: a sorted CD56 or NKG2C T cell subset, CD4+ or CD8+ T cells, or bulk PBMC T cells (not recorded which). This TCR came from a woman aged 45-59 years in good health.

CDR3 sequence: CATSRVSNTGELFF. The chain employs TRBV24-1 and TRBJ2-2; no DNA is available, so the TRBD1 call from TCRdb remains unchecked. The CDR3 extends over 14 amino acids. Germline V gives CDR1 KGHDR, CDR2 SFDVKD.